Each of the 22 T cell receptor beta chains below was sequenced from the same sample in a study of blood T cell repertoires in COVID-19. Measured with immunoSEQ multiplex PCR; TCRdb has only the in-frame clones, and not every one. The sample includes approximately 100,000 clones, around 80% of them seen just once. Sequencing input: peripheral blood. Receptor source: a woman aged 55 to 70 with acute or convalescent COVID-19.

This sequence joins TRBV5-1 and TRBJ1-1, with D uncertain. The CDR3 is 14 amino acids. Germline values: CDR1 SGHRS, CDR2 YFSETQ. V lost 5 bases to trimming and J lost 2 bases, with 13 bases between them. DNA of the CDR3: TGCGCCAGCAGACTATCGTCAGAAAACACTGAAGCTTTCTTT. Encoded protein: CASRLSSENTEAFF.

CDR3: CAWGDRLADTQYF. The CDR3 region has the DNA TGTGCCTGGGGGGACAGGTTAGCAGATACGCAGTATTTT. V gene TRBV30 combines with J gene TRBJ2-3; 8 bases are shared with TRBD1. Germline loops: CDR1 GTSNPN, CDR2 SVGIG (reference sequence). The CDR3 runs to 13 residues. The V gene end was trimmed by 5 bases and the J gene end by 4 bases; junction bases not matched to a gene: 5.

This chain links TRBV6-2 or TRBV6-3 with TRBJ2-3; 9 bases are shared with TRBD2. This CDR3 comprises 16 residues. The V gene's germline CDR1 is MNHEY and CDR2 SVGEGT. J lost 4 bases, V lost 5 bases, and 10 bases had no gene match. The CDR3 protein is CASSPPGAGGADTQYF. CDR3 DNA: TGTGCCAGCAGTCCCCCGGGAGCGGGAGGAGCAGATACGCAGTATTTT.

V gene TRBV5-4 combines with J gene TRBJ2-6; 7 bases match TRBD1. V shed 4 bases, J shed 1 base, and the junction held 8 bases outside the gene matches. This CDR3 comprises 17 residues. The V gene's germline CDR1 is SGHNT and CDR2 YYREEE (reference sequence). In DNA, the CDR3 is TGTGCCAGCAGCGTGAATACAGGGGTTTCTGGGGCCAACGTCCTGACTTTC. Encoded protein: CASSVNTGVSGANVLTF.

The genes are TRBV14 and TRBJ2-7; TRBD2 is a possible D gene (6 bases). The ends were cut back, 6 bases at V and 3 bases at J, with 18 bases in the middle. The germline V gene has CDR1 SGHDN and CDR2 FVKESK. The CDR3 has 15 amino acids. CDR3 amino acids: CASSASAASIYEQYF. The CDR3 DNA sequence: TGTGCCAGCAGTGCTAGCGCGGCGAGTATCTACGAGCAGTACTTC.

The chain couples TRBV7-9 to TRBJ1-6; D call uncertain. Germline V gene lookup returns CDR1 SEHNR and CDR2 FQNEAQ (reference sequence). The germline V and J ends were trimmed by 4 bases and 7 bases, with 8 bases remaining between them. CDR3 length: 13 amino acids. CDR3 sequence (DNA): TGTGCCAGCAGCTCAGGCTCCAATTCACCCCTCCACTTT. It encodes CASSSGSNSPLHF.

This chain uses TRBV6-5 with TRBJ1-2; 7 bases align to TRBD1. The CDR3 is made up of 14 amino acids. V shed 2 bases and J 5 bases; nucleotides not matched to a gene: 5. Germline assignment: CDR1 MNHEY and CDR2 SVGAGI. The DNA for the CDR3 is TGTGCCAGCAGTTACAGGGGGCTGTCATATGGCTACACCTTC. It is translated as CASSYRGLSYGYTF.

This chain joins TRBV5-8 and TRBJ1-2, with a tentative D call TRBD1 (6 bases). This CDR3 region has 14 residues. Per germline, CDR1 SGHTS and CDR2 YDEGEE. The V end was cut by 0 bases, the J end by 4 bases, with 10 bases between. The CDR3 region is CASSLEAGVYGYTF. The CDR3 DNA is TGTGCCAGCAGCTTGGAGGCAGGGGTCTATGGCTACACCTTC.

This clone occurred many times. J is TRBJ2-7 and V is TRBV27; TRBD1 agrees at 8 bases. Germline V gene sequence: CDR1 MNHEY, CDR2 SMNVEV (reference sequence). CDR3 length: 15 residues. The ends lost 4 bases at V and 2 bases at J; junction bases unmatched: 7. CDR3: CASSSPTGVPYEQYF. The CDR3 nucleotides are TGTGCCAGCAGTTCGCCGACAGGGGTCCCCTACGAGCAGTACTTC.

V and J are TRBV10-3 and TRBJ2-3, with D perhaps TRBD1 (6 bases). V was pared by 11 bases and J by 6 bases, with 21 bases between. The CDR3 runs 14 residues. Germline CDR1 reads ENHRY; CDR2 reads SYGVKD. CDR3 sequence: CAARPDSRGDTQYF. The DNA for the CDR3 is TGTGCCGCCCGCCCGGACTCGAGGGGGGATACGCAGTATTTT.

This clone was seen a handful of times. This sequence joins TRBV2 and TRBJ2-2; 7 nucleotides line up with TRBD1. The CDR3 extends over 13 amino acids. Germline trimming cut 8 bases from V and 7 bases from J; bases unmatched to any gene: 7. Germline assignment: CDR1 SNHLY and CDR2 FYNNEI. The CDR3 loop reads CASGRQGGGELFF. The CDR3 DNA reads TGTGCCAGCGGGAGACAGGGCGGCGGGGAGCTGTTTTTT.

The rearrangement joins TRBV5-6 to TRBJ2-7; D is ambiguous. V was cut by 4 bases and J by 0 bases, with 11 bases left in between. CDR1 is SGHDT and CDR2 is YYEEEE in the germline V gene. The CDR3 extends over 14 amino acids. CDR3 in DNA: TGTGCCAGCAGCATAGGCCCAGGCTCCTACGAGCAGTACTTC. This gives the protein CASSIGPGSYEQYF.

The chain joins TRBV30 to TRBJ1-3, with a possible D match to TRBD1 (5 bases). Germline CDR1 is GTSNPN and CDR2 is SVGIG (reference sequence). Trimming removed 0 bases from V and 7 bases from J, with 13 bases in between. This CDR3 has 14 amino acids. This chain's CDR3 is CAWSVGASVNTIYF. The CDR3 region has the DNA TGTGCCTGGAGTGTAGGGGCATCGGTGAACACCATATATTTT.

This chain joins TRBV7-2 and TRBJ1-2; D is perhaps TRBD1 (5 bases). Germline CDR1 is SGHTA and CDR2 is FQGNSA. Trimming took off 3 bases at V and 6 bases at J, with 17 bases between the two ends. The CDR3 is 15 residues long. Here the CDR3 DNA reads TGTGCCAGCAGCTTTGACAGAGCTCAGGTTAATGGCTACACCTTC. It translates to CASSFDRAQVNGYTF.

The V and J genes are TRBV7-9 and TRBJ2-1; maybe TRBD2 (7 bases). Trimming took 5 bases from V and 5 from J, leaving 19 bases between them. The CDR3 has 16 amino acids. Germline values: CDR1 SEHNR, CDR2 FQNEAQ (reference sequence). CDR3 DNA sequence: TGTGCCAGCAGCCCCCCGGAGGGGGGGCGAAACAATGAGCAGTTCTTC. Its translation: CASSPPEGGRNNEQFF. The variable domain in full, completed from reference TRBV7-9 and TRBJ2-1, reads DTGVSQNPRHKITKRGQNVTFRCDPISEHNRLYWYRQTLGQGPEFLTYFQNEAQLEKSRLLSDRFSAERPKGSFSTLEIQRTEQGDSAMYLCASSPPEGGRNNEQFFGPGTRLTVL.

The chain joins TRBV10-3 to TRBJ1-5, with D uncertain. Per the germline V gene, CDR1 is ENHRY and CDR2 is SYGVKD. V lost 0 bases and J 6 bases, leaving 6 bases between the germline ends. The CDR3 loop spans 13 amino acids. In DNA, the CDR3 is TGTGCCATCAGTGAGTCTCCCAGTCAGCCCCAGCATTTT. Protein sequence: CAISESPSQPQHF.

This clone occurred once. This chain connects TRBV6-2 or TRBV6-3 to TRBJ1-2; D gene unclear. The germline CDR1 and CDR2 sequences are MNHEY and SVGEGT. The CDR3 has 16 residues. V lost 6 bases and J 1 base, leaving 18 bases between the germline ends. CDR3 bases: TGTGCCAGCAGCCCACTCGCGGGGAGGAATAACTATGGCTACACCTTC. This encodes CASSPLAGRNNYGYTF.

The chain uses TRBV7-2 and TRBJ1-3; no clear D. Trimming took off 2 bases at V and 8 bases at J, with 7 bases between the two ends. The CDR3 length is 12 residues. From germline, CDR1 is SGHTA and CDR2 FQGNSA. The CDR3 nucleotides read TGTGCCAGCAGCTTAAACGAGGACACCATATATTTT. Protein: CASSLNEDTIYF.

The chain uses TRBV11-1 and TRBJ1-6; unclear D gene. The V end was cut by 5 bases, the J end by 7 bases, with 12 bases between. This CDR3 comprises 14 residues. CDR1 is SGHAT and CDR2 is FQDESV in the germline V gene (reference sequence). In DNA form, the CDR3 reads TGTGCCAGCAGCATTCGACGGAGGAATTCACCCCTCCACTTT. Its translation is CASSIRRRNSPLHF.

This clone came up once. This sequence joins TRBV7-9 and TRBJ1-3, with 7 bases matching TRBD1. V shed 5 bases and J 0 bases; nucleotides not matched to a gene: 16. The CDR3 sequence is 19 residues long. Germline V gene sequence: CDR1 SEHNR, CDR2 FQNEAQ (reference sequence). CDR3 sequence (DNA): TGTGCCAGCAGCCTTAGGGGGCAAGAGGGACACAGCTCTGGAAACACCATATATTTT. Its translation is CASSLRGQEGHSSGNTIYF.

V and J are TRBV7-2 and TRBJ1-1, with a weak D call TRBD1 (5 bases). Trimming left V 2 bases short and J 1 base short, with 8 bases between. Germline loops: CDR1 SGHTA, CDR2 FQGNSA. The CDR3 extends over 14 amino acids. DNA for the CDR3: TGTGCCAGCAGCTTACAGGGAAGGAACACTGAAGCTTTCTTT. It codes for CASSLQGRNTEAFF.

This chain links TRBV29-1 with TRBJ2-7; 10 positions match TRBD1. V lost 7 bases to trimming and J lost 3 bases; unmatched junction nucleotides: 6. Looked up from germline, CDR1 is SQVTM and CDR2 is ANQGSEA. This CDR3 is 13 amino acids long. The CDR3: CSALGQGNYEQYF. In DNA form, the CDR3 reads TGCAGCGCCCTGGGACAGGGGAACTACGAGCAGTACTTC.